The 28 T cell receptor beta chains listed next were all sequenced from one sample in a study of T cell repertoires in cytomegalovirus infection. TCRdb re-derived calls from the reads in MiXCR, one entry per CDR3 protein. The sample lists 800,000 to 950,000 distinct CDR3 sequences; 30% to 35% were seen once. The antigens these receptors bind are not known. The starting material was cultured CD8+ T cells from PBMCs, obtained from culture after CMV antigen stimulation. The source is a human donor in good health (CMV status not recorded). Some clones in this sample may be carry-over from other donors' samples.

V gene TRBV14 combines with J gene TRBJ1-2; no definite D call. CDR3 length equals 13 residues. Trimming removed 5 bases from V and 4 bases from J, with 11 bases in between. Germline CDR1 and CDR2: SGHDN and FVKESK. The CDR3 reads CASSFSEGYGYTF. The CDR3 coding sequence is TGTGCCAGCAGCTTCTCAGAGGGCTATGGCTACACCTTC. The variable domain in full, completed from reference TRBV14 and TRBJ1-2, reads EAGVTQFPSHSVIEKGQTVTLRCDPISGHDNLYWYRRVMGKEIKFLLHFVKESKQDESGMPNNRFLAERTGGTYSTLKVQPAELEDSGVYFCASSFSEGYGYTFGSGTRLTVV.

This clonotype was counted a few times. V and J are TRBV7-6 and TRBJ2-1; possible D gene TRBD2, 7 bases. Trimming removed 5 bases at V and 4 bases at J, with 18 bases between. The CDR3 consists of 16 residues. Germline V CDR1 and CDR2: SGHVS, FNYEAQ. The chain's CDR3 is CASSHERGGLYNEQFF. The CDR3 DNA follows: TGTGCCAGCAGCCACGAGAGGGGGGGCCTATACAATGAGCAGTTCTTC.

As to this clonotype: The junction shows a germline mismatch at one end, possibly a read error. V is TRBV15 and J is TRBJ2-4, with unresolved D. The CDR3 contains 18 residues. CDR1 and CDR2 (germline): LNHNV, YYDKDF (reference sequence). CDR3 DNA: TGTGCCACCAACAGAGCCCTAAGTGCCCTCTCCGCCAAAAACATTCAGTACTTC. Protein: CATNRALSALSAKNIQYF.

For this clonotype: With a much larger clone just one base away, this may be a read error. The V and J genes are TRBV7-9 and TRBJ2-1; TRBD2 agrees at 8 bases. The CDR3 contains 15 residues. Germline values: CDR1 SEHNR, CDR2 FQNEAQ (reference sequence). The CDR3 protein is CVSSLAPGLDNEQFF. CDR3 DNA sequence: TGTGTCAGCAGCTTAGCCCCGGGACTAGACAATGAGCAGTTCTTC.

The V gene is TRBV5-4, the J gene TRBJ2-2; 8 nucleotides align to TRBD1. Losses at the gene ends were 4 bases for V and 5 bases for J; bases not matched to a gene: 10. There are 16 residues in the CDR3. Germline CDR1 SGHNT, CDR2 YYREEE (reference sequence). This CDR3 is CASSGGQATATGELFF. The CDR3 bases are TGTGCCAGCAGCGGGGGACAGGCGACCGCTACCGGGGAGCTGTTTTTT.

A note on this clonotype: A clone one base away is much larger, so this may be a read error. The chain links TRBV6-2 or TRBV6-3 to TRBJ2-5; possibly TRBD2 for D (5 bases). The CDR3 length is 14 residues. The germline V gene has CDR1 MNHEY and CDR2 SVGEGT. The V and J ends lost 2 bases and 1 base respectively, with 8 bases between them. CDR3 amino acids: CASSYTGIQETQYF. In DNA form, the CDR3 reads TGTGCCAGCAGTTACACGGGGATCCAAGAGACCCAGTACTTC.

This clonotype was found many times. The chain is built from TRBV7-6 and TRBJ2-2; TRBD2 matches 14 bases. The CDR3 runs to 17 residues. The junction had 4 bases not matched to a gene; V was cut back by 3 bases and J by 4 bases. The V gene's germline CDR1 is SGHVS and CDR2 FNYEAQ. CDR3 amino acids: CASSFAGTSGGTGELFF. DNA of the CDR3: TGTGCCAGCAGCTTCGCCGGGACTAGCGGGGGCACCGGGGAGCTGTTTTTT. Combining the CDR3 with reference TRBV7-6 and TRBJ2-2 gives the whole variable domain GAGVSQSPRYKVTKRGQDVALRCDPISGHVSLYWYRQALGQGPEFLTYFNYEAQQDKSGLPNDRFSAERPEGSISTLTIQRTEQRDSAMYRCASSFAGTSGGTGELFFGEGSRLTVL.

The genes are TRBV19 and TRBJ1-1, with a tentative D call TRBD1 (6 bases). Deletions cut 5 bases from V and 4 bases from J, with 14 bases between. The germline gives CDR1 LNHDA, CDR2 SQIVND (reference sequence). CDR3 length: 14 residues. DNA for the CDR3: TGTGCCAGTAGTCAGGGGCCAAAGGGCACTGAAGCTTTCTTT. Its protein is CASSQGPKGTEAFF.

This chain links TRBV5-5 with TRBJ2-7, with 8 bases aligning to TRBD2. V was clipped by 0 bases and J by 2 bases; unmatched bases: 10. The CDR3 loop spans 17 amino acids. Germline loops: CDR1 SGHKS, CDR2 YYEKEE (reference sequence). CDR3 nucleotide sequence: TGTGCCAGCAGCTTGGCCGGTCTGACGGGGGGGCCCTACGAGCAGTACTTC. It codes for CASSLAGLTGGPYEQYF.

The chain uses TRBV4-1 and TRBJ2-3; TRBD2 matches 8 bases. Germline-derived CDR1 and CDR2 are MGHRA and YSYEKL. J lost 6 bases, V lost 0 bases, and 8 bases had no gene match. The CDR3 runs to 16 residues. CDR3 nucleotides: TGCGCCAGCAGCCAAGATTCCGGGGGGGCCTCTGATACGCAGTATTTT. Its protein product is CASSQDSGGASDTQYF.

The chain uses TRBV15 and TRBJ2-1; 7 bases are shared with TRBD1. V gave up 1 base and J gave up 7 bases; unmatched junction bases: 7. From germline, CDR1 is LNHNV and CDR2 YYDKDF (reference sequence). This CDR3 is built from 15 residues. For the CDR3, the DNA is TGTGCCACCAGCAGAGCACAGGGGCCTGGGAATGAGCAGTTCTTC. Encoded protein: CATSRAQGPGNEQFF.

CDR3 bases: TGTGCCAGCAGTACGGGGAGTGGGATGAATGAGCAGTTCTTC. This gives the protein CASSTGSGMNEQFF. The rearrangement links TRBV27 to TRBJ2-1; TRBD2 might be the D (5 bases). The V and J ends lost 5 bases and 7 bases respectively, with 15 bases between them. This CDR3 has 14 amino acids. Germline CDR1 is MNHEY and CDR2 is SMNVEV (reference sequence).

This clonotype was seen more than once but under ten times. V usage is TRBV10-3 and J usage is TRBJ1-1; 9 bases are a match to TRBD1. Germline CDR1 reads ENHRY; CDR2 reads SYGVKD. This CDR3 region has 14 residues. Trimming removed 10 bases from V and 2 bases from J; junction bases left unmatched: 8. The CDR3 bases are TGTGCCAGCGCCTGGGGACAGGGTAACACTGAAGCTTTCTTT. It translates to CASAWGQGNTEAFF.

The rearrangement links TRBV12-3 or TRBV12-4 to TRBJ2-3, with 7 bases aligning to TRBD2. The trim removed 5 bases at V and 2 bases at J, leaving 1 base unmatched. This CDR3 region has 13 residues. DNA for the CDR3: TGTGCCAGCAGTCGGGGGGTCACAGATACGCAGTATTTT. It codes for CASSRGVTDTQYF.

The rearrangement joins TRBV6-5 to TRBJ2-5, with TRBD1 matching over 8 bases. Trimming took 7 bases from V and 2 from J; bases not matched to a gene: 6. In germline, CDR1 is MNHEY, CDR2 SVGAGI. The length of the CDR3 is 14 residues. This CDR3 reads CASTSGQAQETQYF. CDR3 sequence (DNA): TGTGCCAGCACCTCGGGACAGGCACAAGAGACCCAGTACTTC.

This chain joins TRBV4-1 and TRBJ2-7; unclear D gene. The V gene's germline CDR1 is MGHRA and CDR2 YSYEKL. V was shortened by 0 bases and J by 0 bases, with 12 bases between the two germline ends. The CDR3 covers 16 residues. In nucleotides, the CDR3 is TGCGCCAGCAGCCAAGAAACCGTCCTTACCTCCTACGAGCAGTACTTC. The encoded protein is CASSQETVLTSYEQYF.

The CDR3 DNA reads TGTGCCAGCAGTTACCTTAGCGGGGGGCTCAATGAGCAGTTCTTC. Amino acids: CASSYLSGGLNEQFF. The genes are TRBV6-2 or TRBV6-3 and TRBJ2-1; TRBD2 matches at 10 bases. J was trimmed by 6 bases and V by 2 bases; bases with no gene match: 4. The CDR3 loop spans 15 amino acids. CDR1 and CDR2 (germline): MNHEY, SVGEGT.

This clonotype was seen only a few times. The chain carries TRBV6-6 and TRBJ1-4; tentatively, D is TRBD1 (6 bases). The V and J ends lost 7 bases and 5 bases respectively, with 17 bases between them. CDR3 length: 15 amino acids. Germline lookup yields CDR1 MNHNY and CDR2 SVGAGI (reference sequence). Here the CDR3 DNA reads TGTGCCAGCAACCAACCGACAGGAACGAATGAAAAACTGTTTTTT. This codes for CASNQPTGTNEKLFF.

This clonotype was counted between two and nine times. This chain links TRBV10-3 with TRBJ1-1; D remains ambiguous. V was pared by 0 bases and J by 5 bases, with 7 bases between. This CDR3 has 13 residues. The V gene's germline CDR1 is ENHRY and CDR2 SYGVKD. The CDR3 sequence: CAISESGGTEAFF. The CDR3 nucleotides are TGTGCCATCAGTGAGTCAGGAGGGACTGAAGCTTTCTTT.

This clonotype was observed a single time. V and J are TRBV19 and TRBJ2-7, with 7 bases identical to TRBD1. V shed 5 bases and J 4 bases; nucleotides not matched to a gene: 5. CDR1 and CDR2 from the germline V gene are LNHDA and SQIVND (reference sequence). The CDR3 loop spans 13 amino acids. CDR3 sequence (DNA): TGTGCCAGTAGTTTGGACAGGAGGTACGAGCAGTACTTC. This gives the protein CASSLDRRYEQYF.

Ten or more counts support this clonotype. This chain joins TRBV7-9 and TRBJ2-7, with D uncertain. V lost 5 bases and J 0 bases, leaving 8 bases between the germline ends. This CDR3 is built from 13 residues. Germline V CDR1 and CDR2: SEHNR, FQNEAQ (reference sequence). CDR3: CASSPGGSYEQYV. CDR3 in DNA: TGTGCCAGCAGCCCGGGCGGCTCCTACGAGCAGTACGTC.

This clonotype has ten or more counts. The chain joins TRBV7-2 to TRBJ2-3; D unresolved. The CDR3 length is 15 residues. The V gene's germline CDR1 is SGHTA and CDR2 FQGNSA. Trimming stripped 2 bases from V and 0 bases from J, with 9 bases between. The CDR3 reads CASSLSRVSTDTQYF. The CDR3, as DNA: TGTGCCAGCAGCTTAAGTCGGGTTAGCACAGATACGCAGTATTTT.

This chain uses TRBV4-1 with TRBJ2-1, with 8 positions matching TRBD2. J gave up 9 bases and V 8 bases, and 15 bases lay outside the gene matches. Per germline, CDR1 MGHRA and CDR2 YSYEKL. The CDR3 consists of 15 residues. CDR3 nucleotides: TGCGCCAGCGGGCCGGGGGGGACCGTGGGGGGTGAGCAGTTCTTC. This encodes CASGPGGTVGGEQFF.

This clonotype was recorded many times. The chain links TRBV6-2 or TRBV6-3 to TRBJ2-3; maybe TRBD2 (5 bases). There are 17 residues in the CDR3. Germline lookup yields CDR1 MNHEY and CDR2 SVGEGT. V lost 0 bases, J lost 0 bases, and 13 bases lay in between. DNA for the CDR3: TGTGCCAGCAGTTACTCCCGGACTGAGACTAGCACAGATACGCAGTATTTT. It yields the protein CASSYSRTETSTDTQYF.

With respect to this clonotype: A much larger clone differs by one base, so this may be a read error. The J gene is TRBJ2-5, the V gene TRBV12-5; TRBD1 aligns across 7 bases. Germline CDR1 is LGHNT and CDR2 is FRNRAP. J gave up 0 bases and V 6 bases, and 10 bases lay outside the gene matches. The CDR3 covers 16 residues. The chain's CDR3 is CASGHTGALDQETQYF. The CDR3 coding sequence is TGTGCTAGTGGCCATACAGGGGCCCTGGACCAAGAGACCCAGTACTTC.

This chain joins TRBV6-5 and TRBJ2-7, with a tentative D call TRBD1 (5 bases). The CDR3 has 15 residues. Trimming removed 4 bases at V and 2 bases at J, with 15 bases between. Germline lookup yields CDR1 MNHEY and CDR2 SVGAGI. CDR3 DNA: TGTGCCAGCAGTTTTTATAAGGACATTCCCTACGAGCAGTACTTC. Translating it yields CASSFYKDIPYEQYF.

DNA for the CDR3: TGTGCCATCAGTGATGAGGGCGACACCCAAGAGACCCAGTACTTC. Translated, it gives CAISDEGDTQETQYF. J is TRBJ2-5 and V is TRBV10-3, with D possibly matching TRBD2 (5 bases). The CDR3 spans 15 residues. Trimming removed 3 bases from V and 1 base from J, with 12 bases in between. CDR1 and CDR2 from the germline V gene are ENHRY and SYGVKD.

The rearrangement links TRBV27 to TRBJ2-7; 9 nucleotides agree with TRBD1. This CDR3 has 14 residues. Germline trimming cut 4 bases from V and 6 bases from J; bases unmatched to any gene: 7. CDR1 and CDR2 (germline): MNHEY, SMNVEV (reference sequence). DNA for the CDR3: TGTGCCAGCAGTTACGGGACAGGGTCGGCCGAGCAGTACTTC. Residues: CASSYGTGSAEQYF.